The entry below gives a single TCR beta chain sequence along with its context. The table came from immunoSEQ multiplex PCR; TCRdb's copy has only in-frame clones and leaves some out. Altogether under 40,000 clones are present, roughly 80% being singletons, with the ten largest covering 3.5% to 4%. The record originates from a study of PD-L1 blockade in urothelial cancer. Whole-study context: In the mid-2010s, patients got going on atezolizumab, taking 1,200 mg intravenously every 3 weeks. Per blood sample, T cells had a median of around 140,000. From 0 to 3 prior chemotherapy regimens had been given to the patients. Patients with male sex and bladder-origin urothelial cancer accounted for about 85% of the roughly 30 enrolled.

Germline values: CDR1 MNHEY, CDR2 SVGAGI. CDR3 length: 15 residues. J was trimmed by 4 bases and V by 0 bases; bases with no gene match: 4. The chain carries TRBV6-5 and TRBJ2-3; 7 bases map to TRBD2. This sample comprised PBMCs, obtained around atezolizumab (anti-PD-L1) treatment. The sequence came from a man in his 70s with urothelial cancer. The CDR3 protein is CASSYSGRAADTQYF. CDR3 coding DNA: TGTGCCAGCAGTTACTCGGGGAGGGCCGCAGATACGCAGTATTTT.